A single sample gave rise to the 15 T cell receptor beta chains below, sequenced in a study of lymphopenia after photon versus proton radiotherapy. Generated by immunoSEQ multiplex PCR, the TCRdb table keeps only in-frame clones and is missing some. The profile covers roughly 58,000 clones, with roughly nine tenths appearing a single time and roughly 13% taken by the ten largest. Sequencing was performed on peripheral blood, taken from a patient treated with proton-based radiotherapy. The source of these receptors is an elderly man with esophageal cancer.

This clone has more than one count but fewer than ten. This rearrangement joins TRBV7-3 to TRBJ2-4, with D uncertain. The CDR3 has 15 amino acids. Germline values: CDR1 SGHTA, CDR2 FQGTGA. Trimming left V 5 bases short and J 3 bases short, with 14 bases between. The CDR3 spells CASSNPTLGKNIQYF. CDR3 sequence (DNA): TGTGCCAGCAGCAACCCAACCCTAGGCAAAAACATTCAGTACTTC.

The rearrangement uses TRBV2 and TRBJ2-3, with 10 bases identical to TRBD2. The J segment lost 2 bases and the V segment lost 1 base, leaving 9 bases of the junction unmatched. The germline V gene has CDR1 SNHLY and CDR2 FYNNEI. The CDR3 runs 18 residues. Here the CDR3 reads CASSEVLAGVQYTDTQYF. The CDR3 bases are TGTGCCAGCAGTGAAGTGCTAGCGGGGGTCCAGTACACAGATACGCAGTATTTT.

The V gene is TRBV7-2, the J gene TRBJ2-5; either TRBD1 or TRBD2 may fit D (6 bases each). Germline CDR1 and CDR2: SGHTA and FQGNSA. Trimming left V 8 bases short and J 2 bases short, with 21 bases between. The CDR3 spans 16 residues. CDR3 bases: TGTGCCAGCGCCTTTGGGGGGCGAATTGGGCAAGAGACCCAGTACTTC. It translates to CASAFGGRIGQETQYF. The full variable domain, in which reference TRBV7-2 and TRBJ2-5 provide the parts outside the CDR3, is GAGVSQSPSNKVTEKGKDVELRCDPISGHTALYWYRQSLGQGLEFLIYFQGNSAPDKSGLPSDRFSAERTGGSVSTLTIQRTQQEDSAVYLCASAFGGRIGQETQYFGPGTRLLVL.

This clone was detected only once. The chain employs TRBV4-2 and TRBJ1-1; 8 bases agree with TRBD1. This CDR3 contains 14 residues. Germline values: CDR1 LGHNA, CDR2 YNFKEQ. V lost 6 bases, J lost 1 base, and 4 bases stayed unmatched. In DNA, the CDR3 is TGTGCCAGCAGAAGGACAGGGCAGAACACTGAAGCTTTCTTT. Translated, it gives CASRRTGQNTEAFF.

The chain has TRBV2 and TRBJ1-6; 8 bases map to TRBD1. Germline CDR1 and CDR2: SNHLY and FYNNEI. The ends lost 7 bases at V and 2 bases at J; junction bases unmatched: 4. This CDR3 region has 15 residues. CDR3 in amino acids: CASNRQGPYNSPLHF. The CDR3 coding sequence is TGTGCCAGCAACCGACAGGGGCCCTATAATTCACCCCTCCACTTT.

This clone was observed a few times. V gene TRBV11-3 combines with J gene TRBJ2-1, with 10 bases identical to TRBD2. Germline CDR1 reads SGHNT; CDR2 reads YENEEA. The V and J ends lost 2 bases and 9 bases, in that order; junction bases with no gene match: 7. The CDR3 is 15 amino acids. The CDR3 spells CASSLTSGILGEQFF. CDR3 bases: TGTGCCAGCAGCTTAACTAGCGGGATTTTGGGTGAGCAGTTCTTC.

The chain couples TRBV9 to TRBJ2-6; D not resolved. Trimming removed 2 bases from V and 1 base from J, with 7 bases in between. In germline, CDR1 is SGDLS, CDR2 YYNGEE. There are 15 residues in the CDR3. The CDR3 is CASSVTLSGANVLTF. For the CDR3, the DNA is TGTGCCAGCAGCGTTACGTTATCTGGGGCCAACGTCCTGACTTTC.

A single count supports this clone. The chain links TRBV7-2 to TRBJ2-7; D may be TRBD2 (7 bases). CDR3 size: 13 residues. The germline V and J ends were trimmed by 3 bases and 2 bases, with 8 bases remaining between them. CDR1 and CDR2 (germline): SGHTA, FQGNSA. CDR3 in amino acids: CASSFGGPYEQYF. The CDR3 region has the DNA TGTGCCAGCAGCTTCGGGGGGCCCTACGAGCAGTACTTC.

J is TRBJ1-2 and V is TRBV6-1; weak D call: TRBD1 (5 bases). V was shortened by 0 bases and J by 5 bases, with 13 bases between the two germline ends. Germline-derived CDR1 and CDR2 are MNHNS and SASEGT. CDR3 length: 15 residues. CDR3 sequence reads: CASSEASWQGYGYTF. CDR3 bases: TGTGCCAGCAGTGAAGCTTCCTGGCAGGGTTATGGCTACACCTTC.

This chain uses TRBV5-6 with TRBJ1-2; TRBD1 matches 8 bases. J gave up 4 bases and V 2 bases, and 7 bases lay outside the gene matches. CDR1 is SGHDT and CDR2 is YYEEEE in the germline V gene. This CDR3 spans 15 amino acids. CDR3 in amino acids: CASSFVDREGYGYTF. The CDR3 DNA is TGTGCCAGCAGCTTTGTGGACAGGGAAGGCTATGGCTACACCTTC.

The chain carries TRBV5-5 and TRBJ2-7, with D maybe TRBD2 (6 bases). The CDR3 loop spans 15 amino acids. Looked up from germline, CDR1 is SGHKS and CDR2 is YYEKEE (reference sequence). V lost 3 bases and J 1 base, leaving 14 bases between the germline ends. The CDR3 region has the DNA TGTGCCAGCAGCTATTTCGTCGGGACTTCCTACGAGCAGTACTTC. Translation: CASSYFVGTSYEQYF.

The chain joins TRBV27 to TRBJ1-6, with D possibly TRBD1 on 5 matching bases. The V end lost 5 bases, the J end lost 7 bases, and 12 bases lay between the germline ends. Per germline, CDR1 MNHEY and CDR2 SMNVEV (reference sequence). The CDR3 consists of 14 residues. DNA of the CDR3: TGTGCCAGCAGTCTCTCCGGGACGAATTCACCCCTCCACTTT. It encodes CASSLSGTNSPLHF.

The chain is built from TRBV7-9 and TRBJ2-1; D gene uncertain. This CDR3 has 14 amino acids. Trimming took off 1 base at V and 8 bases at J, with 12 bases between the two ends. Germline-derived CDR1 and CDR2 are SEHNR and FQNEAQ (reference sequence). CDR3 protein: CASSLVLRAHEQFF. In nucleotides, the CDR3 is TGTGCCAGCAGCTTAGTCCTCCGGGCCCATGAGCAGTTCTTC.

The genes are TRBV6-5 and TRBJ1-5, with a weak D call TRBD1 (5 bases). Trimming removed 6 bases from V and 7 bases from J, with 16 bases in between. Per the germline V gene, CDR1 is MNHEY and CDR2 is SVGAGI. The CDR3 loop spans 14 amino acids. This CDR3 reads CASSPIGAGQPQHF. DNA for the CDR3: TGTGCCAGCAGCCCAATCGGGGCGGGGCAGCCCCAGCATTTT.

This sequence joins TRBV15 and TRBJ2-7; D may be TRBD1 (6 bases). This CDR3 region has 16 residues. Germline V gene sequence: CDR1 LNHNV, CDR2 YYDKDF (reference sequence). With 0 bases removed from V and 5 bases from J, the gap between germline ends came to 17 bases. The CDR3: CATSREGAADWDEQYF. In DNA form, the CDR3 reads TGTGCCACCAGCAGAGAGGGGGCCGCCGACTGGGACGAGCAGTACTTC.